The present T cell receptor beta chain was sequenced within a study of OX40 agonist ivuxolimab in advanced cancers. For the wider study: Ivuxolimab was an agonistic, fully human IgG2 monoclonal antibody directed against OX40 (CD134), a costimulatory receptor. Intravenous ivuxolimab was administered to patients every 2 weeks at six dose levels: 0.01, 0.1, 0.3, 1.5, 3 and 10 mg/kg. Of the 52 patients in dose escalation, about 20 had hepatocellular carcinoma, approximately 15 had melanoma, 9 had renal cell carcinoma and 9 had head and neck cancer. In the dose-escalation cohort, roughly 80% of patients were male, and the mean age was roughly 60 years, with a range of about 23 to 90. Patients were allowed to have had prior anti-PD-1, anti-PD-L1 or anti-CTLA-4 therapy, and around 37% of the dose-escalation patients had previously received checkpoint inhibitors. Three dose-escalation patients achieved partial responses, one with hepatocellular carcinoma and two with cutaneous melanoma. The point of sequencing TCRbeta in the periphery was to test whether ivuxolimab changed TCR sequence diversity and drove clonal T-cell expansion. The paper describes the monotherapy dose-escalation part (N ≈ 52 patients) of the phase I trial of ivuxolimab.

As regards this clone: No antigen is known for it. There are no base qualities to consult, and no much larger clone falls within one base.

As encoded in the germline V gene, CDR1 is SGHRS while CDR2 is YFSETQ. CDR3 length: 13 amino acids, cysteine to phenylalanine. Only the CDR3 portion is preserved as DNA: 39 bases, with reading frame beginning at the first base. V sheds 6 bases and J sheds 5 bases, leaving 14 bases between their ends. Genomic DNA was isolated from the sorted cells so that the TCRbeta CDR3 region could be sequenced. The immunoSEQ Assay was used for sequencing of TCRbeta CDR3 regions. TCRdb mirrors the immuneACCESS table, restricted to in-frame sequences. Some clones are absent from its copies; in checked studies, under half trace to an unresolved V gene, and the reason for the others is unknown. This sample has under 45,000 clones in its table, and 74% of those were observed once. 18% of the sample is in the top ten clones. What the study reported, not specific to this receptor: Antigen specificity was not determined for the clonally expanded peripheral T cells. In the 0.1-3.0 mg/kg groups, partial responders were among the patients with the lowest normalized peripheral clonal expansion, particularly in CD8+ T cells. Low levels of normalized T-cell clonal expansion were also seen in some patients who did not respond. After ivuxolimab, CD8+ T cells had more expanded clones than CD4+ T cells on average. At doses from 0.1 to 3.0 mg/kg, clonal expansion was seen in both CD4+ and CD8+ blood T cells between baseline and week 6.

The trial excluded patients who had a history of autoimmune disease or were on systemic immunosuppression. Peripheral blood for TCR sequencing was collected from all dose cohorts at baseline, on cycle 4 day 1, and on cycle 7 day 1. The samples were drawn from a first-in-human, open-label, multicenter phase I dose-escalation trial of ivuxolimab. Adults with locally advanced or metastatic melanoma, renal cell, hepatocellular, or head and neck squamous cell carcinoma were enrolled in the trial. Before TCR sequencing, CD4+ T cells and CD8+ T cells were sorted from peripheral blood as separate populations.

This clonotype was obtained from an adult with an advanced solid tumor such as melanoma, head and neck, liver or kidney cancer. The chain joins TRBV5-1 to TRBJ2-5; TRBD2 might be the D gene, on 6 matching bases. The sequencing used CD4+ or CD8+ T cells sorted from blood, collected in a trial of the OX40 agonist ivuxolimab. The CDR3 here reads CASIGGLRETQYF. In nucleotide form, the sequence is TGCGCCAGCATCGGGGGTCTTAGGGAGACCCAGTACTTC.